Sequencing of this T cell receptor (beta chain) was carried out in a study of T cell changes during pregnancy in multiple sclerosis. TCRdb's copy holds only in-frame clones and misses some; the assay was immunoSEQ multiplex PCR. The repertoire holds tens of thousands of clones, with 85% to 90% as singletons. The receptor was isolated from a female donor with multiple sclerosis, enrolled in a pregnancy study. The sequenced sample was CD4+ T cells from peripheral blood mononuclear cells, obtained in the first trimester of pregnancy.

The CDR3 spells CASSQVTGAGYTF. The CDR3 DNA sequence: TGTGCCAGCAGCCAAGTGACAGGAGCTGGCTACACCTTC. V gene TRBV14 combines with J gene TRBJ1-2; D is perhaps TRBD1 (6 bases). The CDR3 covers 13 residues. V lost 1 base to trimming and J lost 7 bases, with 10 bases between them. Germline V gene data show CDR1 as SGHDN and CDR2 as FVKESK.